The 9 T cell receptor beta chains in this list originate from one sample, sequenced in a study of glioma-infiltrating T cells. TCR alpha and beta CDR3 regions were amplified from RNA using iRepertoire nested multiplex PCR. Each CDR3 protein is one row after TCRdb ran MiXCR on the multiplex PCR reads. Of 150,000 to 200,000 distinct CDR3 sequences listed, 25% to 35% are singletons. The material sequenced was glioma tissue, nonneoplastic brain tissue, or PBMCs (not recorded which). These receptors came from a human donor with low-grade glioma or glioblastoma, undergoing nonglioma brain surgery, or in good health (not recorded which).

The rearrangement joins TRBV27 to TRBJ2-5, with D uncertain. The CDR3 runs 13 residues. From germline, CDR1 is MNHEY and CDR2 SMNVEV (reference sequence). Trimming removed 7 bases at V and 2 bases at J, with 11 bases between. In DNA form, the CDR3 reads TGTGCCAGCACCCCCTTGTTTCAAGAGACCCAGTACTTC. This sequence encodes CASTPLFQETQYF.

This clonotype came up many times. The chain has TRBV20-1 and TRBJ2-3; 12 bases line up with TRBD2. In germline, CDR1 is DFQATT, CDR2 SNEGSKA (reference sequence). With V trimmed by 4 bases and J by 15 bases, 5 bases remained unmatched. The CDR3 consists of 11 residues. The CDR3 is CSATTSGRQYF. Here the CDR3 DNA reads TGCAGTGCTACGACTAGCGGGAGACAATATTTT.

The V and J genes are TRBV2 and TRBJ2-4, with 11 bases lining up with TRBD2. In germline, CDR1 is SNHLY, CDR2 FYNNEI. J lost 0 bases, V lost 5 bases, and 15 bases had no gene match. This CDR3 region has 20 residues. DNA for the CDR3: TGTGCCAGCAGTTCTACTACCGGGACTAGCGGAGCTCTAGCCAAAAACATTCAGTACTTC. Its translation is CASSSTTGTSGALAKNIQYF.

As to this clonotype: This clone may be a read error of a much larger clone one base away. This sequence joins TRBV7-9 and TRBJ2-1, with 7 bases aligning to TRBD2. Trimming at V came to 5 bases and at J to 2 bases, leaving 9 bases not matched to a gene. This CDR3 comprises 16 residues. Germline V gene lookup returns CDR1 SEHNR and CDR2 FQNEAQ (reference sequence). The CDR3 here is CASSETLAAAYNEQFF. The CDR3 DNA sequence: TGTGCCAGCAGCGAAACCCTAGCGGCCGCCTACAATGAGCAGTTCTTC.

There are many counts of this clonotype. The chain recombines TRBV7-2 with TRBJ1-1; D call uncertain. V was pared by 2 bases and J by 1 base, with 8 bases between. The germline V gene has CDR1 SGHTA and CDR2 FQGNSA. This CDR3 is 14 amino acids long. The DNA for the CDR3 is TGTGCCAGCAGCTTAAACATGCAGAACACTGAAGCTTTCTTT. This sequence encodes CASSLNMQNTEAFF. The whole variable domain, filled in from reference TRBV7-2 and TRBJ1-1, reads GAGVSQSPSNKVTEKGKDVELRCDPISGHTALYWYRQSLGQGLEFLIYFQGNSAPDKSGLPSDRFSAERTGGSVSTLTIQRTQQEDSAVYLCASSLNMQNTEAFFGQGTRLTVV.

The chain uses TRBV30 and TRBJ2-5; 12 bases are a match to TRBD2. V lost 1 base to trimming and J lost 1 base; unmatched junction nucleotides: 4. The CDR3 spans 16 residues. Germline CDR1 and CDR2: GTSNPN and SVGIG (reference sequence). The CDR3 reads CAWSAGTSGFQETQYF. The CDR3 DNA sequence: TGTGCCTGGAGTGCAGGGACTAGCGGGTTCCAAGAGACCCAGTACTTC.

This clonotype was observed a handful of times. The chain employs TRBV3-1 and TRBJ1-3; the D is unclear. The ends were cut back, 1 base at V and 11 bases at J, with 6 bases in the middle. Germline loops: CDR1 LGHDT, CDR2 YNNKEL (reference sequence). The CDR3 extends over 11 amino acids. Here the CDR3 reads CASSQGVPIYF. The CDR3 DNA reads TGTGCCAGCAGCCAAGGTGTTCCCATATATTTT.

Notes on this clonotype: This could be a read error, since a much larger clone is one nucleotide away. The chain combines TRBV7-9 with TRBJ1-1, with D hard to call. CDR1 is SEHNR and CDR2 is FQNEAQ in the germline V gene (reference sequence). This CDR3 is 14 amino acids long. CDR3 sequence: CASGLEAVNTEAFF. In DNA form, the CDR3 reads TGTGCCAGCGGCTTAGAGGCGGTGAACACTGAAGCTTTCTTT.

The rearrangement uses TRBV20-1 and TRBJ2-1; TRBD2 matches at 8 bases. Germline CDR1 DFQATT, CDR2 SNEGSKA (reference sequence). V was pared by 1 base and J by 16 bases, with 15 bases of the junction left unmatched. This CDR3 is built from 14 residues. This CDR3 reads CSARAGGLYNEKFF. CDR3 bases: TGCAGTGCTAGAGCGGGAGGGCTCTACAATGAGAAATTCTTC.